This T cell receptor beta chain is from a study of blood T cell repertoires in COVID-19. Study as a whole: Sites across the United States, Italy and Spain contributed samples from acute and convalescent COVID-19. PBMCs, B-cell-depleted T cells, or T cells were the source of the cDNA or gDNA that made up the material.

Germline lookup yields CDR1 LNHDA and CDR2 SQIVND (reference sequence). The germline V and J ends were trimmed by 1 base and 0 bases, with 19 bases remaining between them. The CDR3 contains 19 residues. Original processing methods: Nucleated cell number was recorded as an estimate derived from reference gene primer amplification. Sequencing was performed with immunoSEQ multiplex PCR; in TCRdb, only in-frame clones are kept and a portion is missing. V and J calls and clone size are those listed in that table; D and trimming were worked out from the DNA. The table has a few hundred thousand clones, approximately 88% seen once.

The material sequenced was peripheral blood. The origin of this receptor is a man aged 40-49 years with acute or convalescent COVID-19. The chain combines TRBV19 with TRBJ2-4; D is uncertain. The CDR3 here is CASSIGTVSARLAKNIQYF. Here the CDR3 DNA reads TGTGCCAGTAGTATAGGCACTGTTTCAGCTAGACTAGCCAAAAACATTCAGTACTTC.